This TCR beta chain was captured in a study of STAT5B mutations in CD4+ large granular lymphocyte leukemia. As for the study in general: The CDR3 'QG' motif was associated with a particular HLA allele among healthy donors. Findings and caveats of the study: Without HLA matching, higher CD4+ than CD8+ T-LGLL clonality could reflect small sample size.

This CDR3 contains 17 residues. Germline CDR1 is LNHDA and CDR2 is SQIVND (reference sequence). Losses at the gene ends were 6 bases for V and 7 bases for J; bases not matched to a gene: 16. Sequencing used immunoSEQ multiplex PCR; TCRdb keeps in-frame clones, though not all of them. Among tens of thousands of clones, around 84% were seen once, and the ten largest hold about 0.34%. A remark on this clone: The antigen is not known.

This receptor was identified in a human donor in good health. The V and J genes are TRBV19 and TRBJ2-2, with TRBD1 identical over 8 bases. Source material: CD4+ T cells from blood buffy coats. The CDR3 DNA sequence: TGTGCCAGTAGCTTGGCAGGGGGCTCAAGGGTTCTCGGGGAGCTGTTTTTT. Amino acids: CASSLAGGSRVLGELFF.